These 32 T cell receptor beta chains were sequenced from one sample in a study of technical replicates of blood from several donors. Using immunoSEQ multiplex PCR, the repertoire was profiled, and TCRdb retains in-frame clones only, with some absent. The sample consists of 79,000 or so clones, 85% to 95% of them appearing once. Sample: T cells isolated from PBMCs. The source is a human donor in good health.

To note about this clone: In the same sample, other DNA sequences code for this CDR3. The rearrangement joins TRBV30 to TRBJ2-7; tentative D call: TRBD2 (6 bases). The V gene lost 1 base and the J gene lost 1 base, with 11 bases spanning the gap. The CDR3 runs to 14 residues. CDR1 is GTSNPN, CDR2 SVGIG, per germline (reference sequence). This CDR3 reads CAWSGGEESYEQYF. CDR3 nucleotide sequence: TGTGCCTGGAGTGGCGGGGAGGAATCCTACGAGCAGTACTTC.

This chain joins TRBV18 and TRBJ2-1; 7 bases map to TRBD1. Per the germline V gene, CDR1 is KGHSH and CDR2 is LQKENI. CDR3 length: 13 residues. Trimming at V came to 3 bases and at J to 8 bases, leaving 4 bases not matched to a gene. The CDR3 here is CASSPPTGDEQFF. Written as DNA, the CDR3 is TGTGCCAGCTCACCGCCAACAGGGGATGAGCAGTTCTTC.

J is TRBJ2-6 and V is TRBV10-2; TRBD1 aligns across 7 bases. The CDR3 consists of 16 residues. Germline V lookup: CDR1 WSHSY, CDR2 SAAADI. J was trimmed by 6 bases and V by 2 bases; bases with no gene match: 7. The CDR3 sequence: CASSERAGGKANVLTF. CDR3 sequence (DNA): TGCGCCAGCAGTGAGAGGGCAGGGGGAAAGGCCAACGTCCTGACTTTC.

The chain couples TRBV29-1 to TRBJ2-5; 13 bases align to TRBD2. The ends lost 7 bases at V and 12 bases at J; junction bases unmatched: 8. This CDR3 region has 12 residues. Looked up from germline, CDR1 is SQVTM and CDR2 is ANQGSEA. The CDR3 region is CSGLAGGGIKYF. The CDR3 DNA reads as TGCAGCGGACTAGCGGGAGGCGGCATCAAGTACTTC.

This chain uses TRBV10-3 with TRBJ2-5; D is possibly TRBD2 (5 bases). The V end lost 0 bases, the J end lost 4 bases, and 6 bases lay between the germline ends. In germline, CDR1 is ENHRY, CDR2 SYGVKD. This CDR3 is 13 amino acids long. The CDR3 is CAISESRGETQYF. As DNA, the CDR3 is TGTGCCATCAGTGAGTCCCGGGGAGAGACCCAGTACTTC.

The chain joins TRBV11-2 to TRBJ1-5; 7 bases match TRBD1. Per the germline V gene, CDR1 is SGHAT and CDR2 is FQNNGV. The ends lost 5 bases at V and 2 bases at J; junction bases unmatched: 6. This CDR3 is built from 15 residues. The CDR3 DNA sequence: TGTGCCAGCAGCAGAAATACAGGGGGCAATCAGCCCCAGCATTTT. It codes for CASSRNTGGNQPQHF.

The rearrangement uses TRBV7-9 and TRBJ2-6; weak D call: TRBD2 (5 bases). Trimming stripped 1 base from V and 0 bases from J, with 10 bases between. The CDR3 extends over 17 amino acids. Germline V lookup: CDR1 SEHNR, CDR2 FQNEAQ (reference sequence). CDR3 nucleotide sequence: TGTGCCAGCAGCTTAGGGACGGGATTCTCTGGGGCCAACGTCCTGACTTTC. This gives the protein CASSLGTGFSGANVLTF.

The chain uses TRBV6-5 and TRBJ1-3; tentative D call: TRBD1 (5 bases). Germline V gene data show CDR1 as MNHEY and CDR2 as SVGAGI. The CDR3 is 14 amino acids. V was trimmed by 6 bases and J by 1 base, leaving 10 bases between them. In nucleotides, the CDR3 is TGTGCCAGCAGCAGGGAATCGTCTGGAAACACCATATATTTT. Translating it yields CASSRESSGNTIYF.

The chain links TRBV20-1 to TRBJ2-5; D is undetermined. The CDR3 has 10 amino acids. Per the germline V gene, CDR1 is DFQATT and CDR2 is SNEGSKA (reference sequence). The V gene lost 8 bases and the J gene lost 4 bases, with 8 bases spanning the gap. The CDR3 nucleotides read TGCAGTACAGATTTAGAGACCCAGTACTTC. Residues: CSTDLETQYF.

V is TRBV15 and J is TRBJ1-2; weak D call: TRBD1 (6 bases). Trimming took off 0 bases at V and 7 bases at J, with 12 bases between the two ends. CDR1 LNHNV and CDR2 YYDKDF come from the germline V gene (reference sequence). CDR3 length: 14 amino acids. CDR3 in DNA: TGTGCCACCAGCAGAGAGGGGGCGCAGGGTGGCTACACCTTC. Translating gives CATSREGAQGGYTF.

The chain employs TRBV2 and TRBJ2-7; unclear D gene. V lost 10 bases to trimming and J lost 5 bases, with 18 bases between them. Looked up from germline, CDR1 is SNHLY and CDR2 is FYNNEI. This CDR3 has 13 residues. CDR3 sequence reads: CATTGPPSHEQYF. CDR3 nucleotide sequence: TGTGCCACAACTGGTCCCCCATCTCACGAGCAGTACTTC.

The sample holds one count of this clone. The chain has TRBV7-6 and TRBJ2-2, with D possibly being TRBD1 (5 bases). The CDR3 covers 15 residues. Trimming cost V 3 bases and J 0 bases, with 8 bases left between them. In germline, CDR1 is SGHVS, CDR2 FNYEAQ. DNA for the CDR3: TGTGCCAGCAGCTTCCAGGGTCCGAACACCGGGGAGCTGTTTTTT. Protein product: CASSFQGPNTGELFF.

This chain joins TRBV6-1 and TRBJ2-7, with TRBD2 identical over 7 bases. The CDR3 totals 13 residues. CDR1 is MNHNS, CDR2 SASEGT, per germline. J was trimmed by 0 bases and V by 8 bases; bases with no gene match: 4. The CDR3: CASLREYSYEQYF. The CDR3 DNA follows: TGTGCCAGCCTGCGGGAGTACTCCTACGAGCAGTACTTC.

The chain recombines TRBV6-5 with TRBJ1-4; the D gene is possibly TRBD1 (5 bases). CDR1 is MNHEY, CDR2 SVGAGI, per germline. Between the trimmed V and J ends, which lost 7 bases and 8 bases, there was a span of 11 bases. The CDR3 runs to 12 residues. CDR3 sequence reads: CASKVPGEKLFF. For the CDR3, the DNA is TGTGCCAGCAAAGTTCCAGGGGAAAAACTGTTTTTT.

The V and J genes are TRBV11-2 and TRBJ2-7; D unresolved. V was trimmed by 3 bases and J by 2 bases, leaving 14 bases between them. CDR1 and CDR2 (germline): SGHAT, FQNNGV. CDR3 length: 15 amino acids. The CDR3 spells CASSFERYSTYEQYF. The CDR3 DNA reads TGTGCCAGCAGCTTCGAACGGTATTCAACCTACGAGCAGTACTTC.

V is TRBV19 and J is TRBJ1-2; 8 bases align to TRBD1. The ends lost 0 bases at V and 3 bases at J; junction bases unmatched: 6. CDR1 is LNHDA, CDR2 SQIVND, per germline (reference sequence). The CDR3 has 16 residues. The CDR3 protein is CASSIDWGQDYYGYTF. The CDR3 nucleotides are TGTGCCAGTAGTATAGATTGGGGACAGGACTACTATGGCTACACCTTC.

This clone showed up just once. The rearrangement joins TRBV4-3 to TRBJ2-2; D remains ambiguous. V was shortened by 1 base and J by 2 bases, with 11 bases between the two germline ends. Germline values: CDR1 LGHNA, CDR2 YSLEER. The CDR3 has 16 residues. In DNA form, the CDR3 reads TGCGCCAGCAGCCAAGTAGAAGCAACCAACACCGGGGAGCTGTTTTTT. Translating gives CASSQVEATNTGELFF.

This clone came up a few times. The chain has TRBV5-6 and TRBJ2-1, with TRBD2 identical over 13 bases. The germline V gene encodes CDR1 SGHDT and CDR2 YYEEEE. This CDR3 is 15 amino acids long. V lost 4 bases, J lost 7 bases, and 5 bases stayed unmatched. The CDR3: CASSHKTSGRNEQFF. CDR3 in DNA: TGTGCCAGCAGCCACAAGACTAGCGGGAGGAATGAGCAGTTCTTC.

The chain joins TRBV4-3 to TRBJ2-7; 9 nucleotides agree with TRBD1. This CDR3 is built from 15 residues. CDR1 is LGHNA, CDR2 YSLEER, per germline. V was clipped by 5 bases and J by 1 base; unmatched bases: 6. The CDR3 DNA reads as TGCGCCAGCAGCGCCAAAGGGACAGGGTCCTACGAGCAGTACTTC. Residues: CASSAKGTGSYEQYF.

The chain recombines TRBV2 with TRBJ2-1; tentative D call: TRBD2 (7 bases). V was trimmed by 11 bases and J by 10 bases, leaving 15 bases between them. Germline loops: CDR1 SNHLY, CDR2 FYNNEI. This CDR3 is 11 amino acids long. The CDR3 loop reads CAGGGEVEQFF. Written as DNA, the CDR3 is TGTGCCGGAGGGGGGGAGGTAGAGCAGTTCTTC.

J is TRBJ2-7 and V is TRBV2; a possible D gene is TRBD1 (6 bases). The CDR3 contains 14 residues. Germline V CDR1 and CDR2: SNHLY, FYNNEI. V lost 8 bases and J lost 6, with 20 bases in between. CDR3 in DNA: TGTGCCAGCCGACCACAGGGTATGATGTCCGAGCAGTACTTC. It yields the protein CASRPQGMMSEQYF. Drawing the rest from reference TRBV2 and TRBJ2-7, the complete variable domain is EPEVTQTPSHQVTQMGQEVILRCVPISNHLYFYWYRQILGQKVEFLVSFYNNEISEKSEIFDDQFSVERPDGSNFTLKIRSTKLEDSAMYFCASRPQGMMSEQYFGPGTRLTVT.

The CDR3 protein is CASSPRDNEKLFF. The CDR3 DNA is TGTGCCAGCTCACCGAGGGACAACGAAAAACTGTTTTTT. The rearrangement uses TRBV18 and TRBJ1-4, with D perhaps TRBD1 (6 bases). Trimming removed 3 bases at V and 8 bases at J, with 10 bases between. The CDR3 length is 13 residues. Germline V CDR1 and CDR2: KGHSH, LQKENI. The variable domain in full, completed from reference TRBV18 and TRBJ1-4, reads NAGVMQNPRHLVRRRGQEARLRCSPMKGHSHVYWYRQLPEEGLKFMVYLQKENIIDESGMPKERFSAEFPKEGPSILRIQQVVRGDSAAYFCASSPRDNEKLFFGSGTQLSVL.

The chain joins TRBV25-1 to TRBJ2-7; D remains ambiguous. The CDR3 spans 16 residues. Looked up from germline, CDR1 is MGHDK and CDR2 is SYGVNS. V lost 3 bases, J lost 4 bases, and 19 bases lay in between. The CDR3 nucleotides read TGTGCCAGCAGTGATAACGTGGCAGGAAAGTGGTACGAGCAGTACTTC. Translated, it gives CASSDNVAGKWYEQYF.

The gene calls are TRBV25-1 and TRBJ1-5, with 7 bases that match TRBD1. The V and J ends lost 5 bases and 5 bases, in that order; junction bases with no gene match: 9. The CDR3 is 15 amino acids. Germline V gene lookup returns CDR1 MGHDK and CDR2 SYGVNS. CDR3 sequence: CASSNIDRDDQPQHF. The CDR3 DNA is TGTGCCAGCAGTAATATTGACAGGGATGATCAGCCCCAGCATTTT.

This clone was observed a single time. The CDR3 reads CASSLDVSGLGETQYF. CDR3 nucleotides: TGCGCCAGCAGCCTGGATGTTAGCGGTCTTGGGGAGACCCAGTACTTC. This chain uses TRBV5-1 with TRBJ2-5; a possible D gene is TRBD2 (6 bases). The CDR3 contains 16 residues. Germline V gives CDR1 SGHRS, CDR2 YFSETQ. V shed 4 bases and J shed 5 bases, with 21 bases lying between them.

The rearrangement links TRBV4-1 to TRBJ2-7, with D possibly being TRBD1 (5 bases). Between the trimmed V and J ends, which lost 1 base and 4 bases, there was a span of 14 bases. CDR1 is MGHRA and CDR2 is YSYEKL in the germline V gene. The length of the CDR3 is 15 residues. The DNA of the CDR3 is TGCGCCAGCAGCCAAGTACTACAGGAGCTTTACGAGCAGTACTTC. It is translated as CASSQVLQELYEQYF.

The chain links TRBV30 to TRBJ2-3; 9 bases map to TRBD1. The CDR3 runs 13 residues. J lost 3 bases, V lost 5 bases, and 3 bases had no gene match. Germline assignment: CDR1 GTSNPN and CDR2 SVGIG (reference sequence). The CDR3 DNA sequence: TGTGCCTGGTGGACAGGGGTTACAGATACGCAGTATTTT. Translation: CAWWTGVTDTQYF.

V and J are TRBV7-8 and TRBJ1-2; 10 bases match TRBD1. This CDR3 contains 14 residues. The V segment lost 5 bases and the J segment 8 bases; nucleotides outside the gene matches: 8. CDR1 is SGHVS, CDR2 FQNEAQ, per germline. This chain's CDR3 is CASSQTGGFWGYTF. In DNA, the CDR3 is TGTGCCAGCAGCCAGACAGGGGGCTTTTGGGGCTACACCTTC.

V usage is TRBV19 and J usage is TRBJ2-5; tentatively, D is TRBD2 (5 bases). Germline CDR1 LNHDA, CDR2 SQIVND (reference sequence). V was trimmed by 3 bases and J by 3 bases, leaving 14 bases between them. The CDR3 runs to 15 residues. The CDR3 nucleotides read TGTGCCAGTAGTATCCTCGGAGCGGCAGAAGAGACCCAGTACTTC. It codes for CASSILGAAEETQYF.

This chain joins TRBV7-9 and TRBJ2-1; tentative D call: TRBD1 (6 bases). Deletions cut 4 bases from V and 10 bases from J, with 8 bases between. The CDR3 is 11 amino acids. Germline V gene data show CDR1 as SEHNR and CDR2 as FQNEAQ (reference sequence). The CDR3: CASSWTEEQFF. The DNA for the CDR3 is TGTGCCAGCAGCTGGACAGAGGAGCAGTTCTTC. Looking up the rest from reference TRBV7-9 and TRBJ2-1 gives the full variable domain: DTGVSQNPRHKITKRGQNVTFRCDPISEHNRLYWYRQTLGQGPEFLTYFQNEAQLEKSRLLSDRFSAERPKGSFSTLEIQRTEQGDSAMYLCASSWTEEQFFGPGTRLTVL.

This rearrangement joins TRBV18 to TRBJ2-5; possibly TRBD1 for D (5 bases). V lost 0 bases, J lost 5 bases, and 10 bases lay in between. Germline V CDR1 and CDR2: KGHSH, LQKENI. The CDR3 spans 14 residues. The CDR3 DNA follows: TGTGCCAGCTCACCACCCCGACAGCCTGAGACCCAGTACTTC. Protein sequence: CASSPPRQPETQYF.

The CDR3 DNA follows: TGTGCCAGCAAAGAGAGCCACCCGAACAATGAGCAGTTCTTC. Its protein is CASKESHPNNEQFF. The chain combines TRBV7-2 with TRBJ2-1, with D hard to call. CDR1 is SGHTA, CDR2 FQGNSA, per germline. This CDR3 spans 14 amino acids. V was clipped by 7 bases and J by 5 bases, with 15 bases between them.